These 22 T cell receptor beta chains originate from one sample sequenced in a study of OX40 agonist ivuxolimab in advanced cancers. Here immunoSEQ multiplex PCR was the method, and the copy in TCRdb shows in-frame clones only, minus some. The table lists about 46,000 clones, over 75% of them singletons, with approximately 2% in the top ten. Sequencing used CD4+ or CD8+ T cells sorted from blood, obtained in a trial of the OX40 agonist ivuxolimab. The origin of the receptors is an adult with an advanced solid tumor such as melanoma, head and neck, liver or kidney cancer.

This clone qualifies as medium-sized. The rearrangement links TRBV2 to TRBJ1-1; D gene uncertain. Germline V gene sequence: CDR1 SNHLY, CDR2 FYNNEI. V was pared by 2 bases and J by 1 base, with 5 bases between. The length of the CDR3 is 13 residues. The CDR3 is CASSEIENTEAFF. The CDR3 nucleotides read TGTGCCAGCAGTGAAATTGAGAACACTGAAGCTTTCTTT.

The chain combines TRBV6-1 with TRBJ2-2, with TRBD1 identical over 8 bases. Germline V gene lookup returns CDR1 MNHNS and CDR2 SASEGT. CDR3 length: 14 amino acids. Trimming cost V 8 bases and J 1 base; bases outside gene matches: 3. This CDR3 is CASPRGRNTGELFF. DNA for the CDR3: TGTGCCAGCCCCAGGGGGCGGAACACCGGGGAGCTGTTTTTT.

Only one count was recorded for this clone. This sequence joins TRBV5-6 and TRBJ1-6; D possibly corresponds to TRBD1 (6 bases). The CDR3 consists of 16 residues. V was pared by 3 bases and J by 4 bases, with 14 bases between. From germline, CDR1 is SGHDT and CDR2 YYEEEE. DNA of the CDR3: TGTGCCAGCAGCTATTCCGGGACAAATTATAATTCACCCCTCCACTTT. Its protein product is CASSYSGTNYNSPLHF.

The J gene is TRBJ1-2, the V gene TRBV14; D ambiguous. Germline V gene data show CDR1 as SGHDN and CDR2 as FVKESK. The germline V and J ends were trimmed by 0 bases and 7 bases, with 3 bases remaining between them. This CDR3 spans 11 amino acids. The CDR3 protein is CASSQDGGYTF. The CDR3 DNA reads TGTGCCAGCAGCCAAGATGGTGGCTACACCTTC.

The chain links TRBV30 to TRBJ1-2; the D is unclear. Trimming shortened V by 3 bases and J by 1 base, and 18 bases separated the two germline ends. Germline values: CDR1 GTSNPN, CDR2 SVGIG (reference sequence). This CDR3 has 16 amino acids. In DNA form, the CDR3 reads TGTGCCTGGAGGAGAGGCAGGCTCTATAATAACTATGGCTACACCTTC. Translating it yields CAWRRGRLYNNYGYTF.

The CDR3 DNA reads TGCGCCAGCAGCTTGGGCAGGGCGCGATCGGGCGAGCAGTACTTC. Amino acids: CASSLGRARSGEQYF. This chain links TRBV5-1 with TRBJ2-7; perhaps TRBD1 as D (5 bases). CDR3 length: 15 amino acids. Trimming cost V 0 bases and J 6 bases, with 16 bases left between them. CDR1 and CDR2 from the germline V gene are SGHRS and YFSETQ.

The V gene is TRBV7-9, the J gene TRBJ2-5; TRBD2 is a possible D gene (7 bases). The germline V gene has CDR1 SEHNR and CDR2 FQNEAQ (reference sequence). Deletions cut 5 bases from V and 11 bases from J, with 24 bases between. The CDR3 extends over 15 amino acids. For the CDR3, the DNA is TGTGCCAGCAGCCTACGGACAGACCGCGGGGGTGAGCAGTACTTC. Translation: CASSLRTDRGGEQYF. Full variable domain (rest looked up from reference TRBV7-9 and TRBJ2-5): DTGVSQNPRHKITKRGQNVTFRCDPISEHNRLYWYRQTLGQGPEFLTYFQNEAQLEKSRLLSDRFSAERPKGSFSTLEIQRTEQGDSAMYLCASSLRTDRGGEQYFGPGTRLLVL.

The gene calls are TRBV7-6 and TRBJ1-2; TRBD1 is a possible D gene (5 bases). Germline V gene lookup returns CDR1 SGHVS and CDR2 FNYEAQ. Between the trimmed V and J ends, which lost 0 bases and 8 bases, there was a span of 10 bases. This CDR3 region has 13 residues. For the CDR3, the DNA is TGTGCCAGCAGCTTAGCGGCGGGGGAGGGCTACACCTTC. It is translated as CASSLAAGEGYTF.

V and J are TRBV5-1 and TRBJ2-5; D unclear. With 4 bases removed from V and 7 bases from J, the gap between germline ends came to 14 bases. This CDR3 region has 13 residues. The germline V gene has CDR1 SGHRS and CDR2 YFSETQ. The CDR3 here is CASSNDGQTTQYF. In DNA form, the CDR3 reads TGCGCCAGCAGCAATGACGGTCAAACGACCCAGTACTTC.

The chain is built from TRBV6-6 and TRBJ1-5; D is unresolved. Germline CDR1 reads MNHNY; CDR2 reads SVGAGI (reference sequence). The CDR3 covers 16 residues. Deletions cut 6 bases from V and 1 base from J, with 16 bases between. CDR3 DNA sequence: TGTGCCAGCAGCTCCACAGTCCTCGGAAGCAATCAGCCCCAGCATTTT. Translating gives CASSSTVLGSNQPQHF.

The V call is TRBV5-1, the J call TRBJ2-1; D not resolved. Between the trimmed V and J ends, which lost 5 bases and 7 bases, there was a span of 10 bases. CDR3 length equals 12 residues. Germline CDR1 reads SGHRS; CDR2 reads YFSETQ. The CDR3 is CASRADGNEQFF. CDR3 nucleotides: TGCGCCAGCAGAGCTGACGGTAATGAGCAGTTCTTC.

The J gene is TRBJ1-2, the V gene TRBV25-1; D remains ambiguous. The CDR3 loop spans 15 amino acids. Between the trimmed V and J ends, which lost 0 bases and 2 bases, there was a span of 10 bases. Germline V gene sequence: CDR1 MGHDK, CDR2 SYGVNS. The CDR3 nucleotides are TGTGCCAGCAGTGAATACGGTCAGTTAAACTATGGCTACACCTTC. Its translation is CASSEYGQLNYGYTF.

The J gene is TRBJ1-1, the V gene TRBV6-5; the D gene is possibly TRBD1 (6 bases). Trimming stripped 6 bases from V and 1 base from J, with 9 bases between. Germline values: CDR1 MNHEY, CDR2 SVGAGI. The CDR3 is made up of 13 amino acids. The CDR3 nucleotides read TGTGCCAGCAGCCCACAGGGGAACACTGAAGCTTTCTTT. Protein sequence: CASSPQGNTEAFF.

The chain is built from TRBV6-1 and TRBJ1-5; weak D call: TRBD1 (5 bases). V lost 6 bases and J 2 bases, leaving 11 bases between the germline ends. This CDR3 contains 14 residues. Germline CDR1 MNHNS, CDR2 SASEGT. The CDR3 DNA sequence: TGTGCCAGCAGGGGGCCGGACCGCAATCAGCCCCAGCATTTT. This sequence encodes CASRGPDRNQPQHF.

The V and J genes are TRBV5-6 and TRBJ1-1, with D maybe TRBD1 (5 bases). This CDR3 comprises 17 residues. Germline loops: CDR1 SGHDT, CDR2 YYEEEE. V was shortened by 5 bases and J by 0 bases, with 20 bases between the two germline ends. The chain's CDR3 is CASSWGSFGSMNTEAFF. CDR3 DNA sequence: TGTGCCAGCAGTTGGGGGTCATTCGGAAGCATGAACACTGAAGCTTTCTTT.

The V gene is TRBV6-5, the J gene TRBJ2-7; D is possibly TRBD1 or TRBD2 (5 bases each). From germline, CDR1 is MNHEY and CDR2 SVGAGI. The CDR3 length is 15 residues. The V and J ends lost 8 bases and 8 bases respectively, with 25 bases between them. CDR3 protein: CASADPRDGVQQQYF. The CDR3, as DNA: TGTGCCAGCGCCGACCCCCGGGACGGTGTACAGCAGCAGTACTTC.

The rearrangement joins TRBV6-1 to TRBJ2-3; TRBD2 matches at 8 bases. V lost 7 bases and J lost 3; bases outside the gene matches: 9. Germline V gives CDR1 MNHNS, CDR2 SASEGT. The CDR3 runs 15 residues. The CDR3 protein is CASTRVAGSTDTQYF. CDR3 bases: TGTGCCAGCACCCGAGTAGCGGGGAGTACAGATACGCAGTATTTT.

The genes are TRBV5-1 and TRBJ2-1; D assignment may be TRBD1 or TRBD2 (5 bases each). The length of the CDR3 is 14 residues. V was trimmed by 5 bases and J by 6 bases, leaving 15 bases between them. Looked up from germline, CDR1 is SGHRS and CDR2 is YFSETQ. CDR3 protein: CASSSLRGLNEQFF. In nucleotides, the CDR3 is TGCGCCAGCAGTTCGTTACGGGGCCTCAATGAGCAGTTCTTC.

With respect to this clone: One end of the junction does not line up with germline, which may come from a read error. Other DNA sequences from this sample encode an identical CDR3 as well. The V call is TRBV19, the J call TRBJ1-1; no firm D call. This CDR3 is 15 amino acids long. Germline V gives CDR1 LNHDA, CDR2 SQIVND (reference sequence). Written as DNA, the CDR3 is TGTGCCAGTAGGCCAAGATCTAATATGAACACTGAAGCTTTTTTT. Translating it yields CASRPRSNMNTEAFF.

The DNA for the CDR3 is TGTGCCAGCAGTGTACAGGGGGCACAAGAGACCCAGTACTTC. This encodes CASSVQGAQETQYF. The chain employs TRBV2 and TRBJ2-5; 9 bases match TRBD1. Per the germline V gene, CDR1 is SNHLY and CDR2 is FYNNEI. The CDR3 runs 14 residues. The ends lost 4 bases at V and 2 bases at J; junction bases unmatched: 2.

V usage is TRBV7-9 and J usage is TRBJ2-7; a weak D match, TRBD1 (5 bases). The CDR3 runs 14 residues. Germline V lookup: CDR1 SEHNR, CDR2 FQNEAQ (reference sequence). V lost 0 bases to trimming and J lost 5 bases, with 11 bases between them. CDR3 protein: CASSLARVEDEQYF. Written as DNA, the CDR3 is TGTGCCAGCAGCTTAGCCAGGGTCGAGGACGAGCAGTACTTC.

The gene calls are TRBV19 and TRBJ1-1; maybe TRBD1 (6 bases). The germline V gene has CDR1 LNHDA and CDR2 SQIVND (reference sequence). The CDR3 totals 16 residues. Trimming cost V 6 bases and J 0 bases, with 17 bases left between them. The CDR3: CASRNLDSPLNTEAFF. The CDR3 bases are TGTGCCAGTAGGAACTTGGACAGCCCTTTGAACACTGAAGCTTTCTTT.